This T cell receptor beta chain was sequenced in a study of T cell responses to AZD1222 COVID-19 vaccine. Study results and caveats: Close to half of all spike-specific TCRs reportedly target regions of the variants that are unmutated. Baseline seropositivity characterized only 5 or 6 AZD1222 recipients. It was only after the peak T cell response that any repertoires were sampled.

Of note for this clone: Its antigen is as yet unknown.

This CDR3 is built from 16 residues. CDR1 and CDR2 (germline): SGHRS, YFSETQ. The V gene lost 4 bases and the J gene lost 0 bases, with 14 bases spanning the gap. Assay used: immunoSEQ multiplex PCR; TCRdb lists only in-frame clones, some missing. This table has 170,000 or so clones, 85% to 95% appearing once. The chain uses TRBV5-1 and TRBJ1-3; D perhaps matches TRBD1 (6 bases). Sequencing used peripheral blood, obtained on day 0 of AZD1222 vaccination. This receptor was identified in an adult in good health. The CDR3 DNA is TGCGCCAGCAGCCGGGGGGCGCAGCGCTCTGGAAACACCATATATTTT. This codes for CASSRGAQRSGNTIYF. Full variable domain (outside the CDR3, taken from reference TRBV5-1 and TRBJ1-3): KAGVTQTPRYLIKTRGQQVTLSCSPISGHRSVSWYQQTPGQGLQFLFEYFSETQRNKGNFPGRFSGRQFSNSRSEMNVSTLELGDSALYLCASSRGAQRSGNTIYFGEGSWLTVV.